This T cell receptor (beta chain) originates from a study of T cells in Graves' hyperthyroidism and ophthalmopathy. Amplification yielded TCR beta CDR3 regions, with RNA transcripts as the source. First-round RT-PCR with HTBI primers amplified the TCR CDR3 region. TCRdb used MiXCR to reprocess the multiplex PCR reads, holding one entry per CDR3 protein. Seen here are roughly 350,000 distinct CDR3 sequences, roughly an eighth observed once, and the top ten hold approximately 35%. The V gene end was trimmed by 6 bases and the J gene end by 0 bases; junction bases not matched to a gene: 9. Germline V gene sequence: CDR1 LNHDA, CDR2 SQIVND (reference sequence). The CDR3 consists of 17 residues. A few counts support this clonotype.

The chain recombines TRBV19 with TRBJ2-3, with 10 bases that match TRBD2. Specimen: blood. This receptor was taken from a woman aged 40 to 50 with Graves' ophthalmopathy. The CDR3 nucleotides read TGTGCCAGTAGCGCTGGACTAGCGGTTACTAGCACAGATACGCAGTATTTT. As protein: CASSAGLAVTSTDTQYF.